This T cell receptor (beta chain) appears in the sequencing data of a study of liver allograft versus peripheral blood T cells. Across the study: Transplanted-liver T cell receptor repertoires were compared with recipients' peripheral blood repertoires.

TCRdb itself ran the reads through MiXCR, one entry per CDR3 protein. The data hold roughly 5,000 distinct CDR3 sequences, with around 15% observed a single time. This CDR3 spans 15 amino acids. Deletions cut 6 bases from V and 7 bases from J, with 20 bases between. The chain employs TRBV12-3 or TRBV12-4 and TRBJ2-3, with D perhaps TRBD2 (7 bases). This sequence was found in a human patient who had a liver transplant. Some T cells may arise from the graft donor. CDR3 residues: CASSLGGQPPNTQYF. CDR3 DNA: TGTGCCAGCAGCCTGGGGGGGCAGCCGCCAAATACGCAGTATTTT.